This is a list of T cell receptor beta chains from one sample in a study of T cell responses to AZD1222 COVID-19 vaccine. The protocol was immunoSEQ multiplex PCR, while the TCRdb copy is restricted to in-frame clones and leaves out a portion. The table counts 150,000 or so clones; about 2.2% lies in the top ten. The sample consisted of peripheral blood. The source is an adult in good health. The CDR3 runs from the conserved cysteine through the conserved F or W. The D gene is left open where the match is weak.

NA TRBJ2-2 13 TRBV30 CAWRYSNTGELFF TGTGCCTGGAGATACTCGAACACCGGGGAGCTGTTTTTT
NA TRBJ1-4 15 TRBV4-2 CASRLGGAGNEKLFF TGTGCCAGCAGACTCGGGGGCGCGGGTAATGAAAAACTGTTTTTT
NA TRBJ1-1 12 TRBV6-6 CASTNGDTEAFF TGTGCCAGCACCAACGGGGATACTGAAGCTTTCTTT
NA TRBJ1-5 14 TRBV5-6 CASAQRGTNQPQHF TGTGCCAGCGCACAGCGGGGGACCAATCAGCCCCAGCATTTT
NA TRBJ1-2 14 TRBV4-2 CASSQSAGNYGYTF TGTGCCAGCAGCCAATCTGCAGGGAACTATGGCTACACCTTC
NA TRBJ1-6 16 TRBV13 CASSPGLGSYNSPLHF TGTGCCAGCAGCCCCGGCCTGGGCTCCTATAATTCACCCCTCCACTTT
NA TRBJ1-1 13 TRBV27 CASSPRLATEAFF TGTGCCAGCAGTCCCCGGCTGGCCACTGAAGCTTTCTTT
TRBD1 TRBJ1-4 16 TRBV6-2/TRBV6-3 CASSYAGTGGREKLFF TGTGCCAGCAGTTATGCCGGGACAGGGGGTCGTGAAAAACTGTTTTTT
TRBD1 TRBJ1-5 15 TRBV19 CASSTHRGGNQPQHF TGTGCCAGTAGTACCCACAGGGGAGGAAATCAGCCCCAGCATTTT
TRBD1 TRBJ1-6 14 TRBV28 CASSSTGQNSPLHF TGTGCCAGCAGTTCGACAGGGCAGAATTCACCCCTCCACTTT
NA TRBJ1-2 13 TRBV5-1 CASSLVDGYGYTF TGCGCCAGCAGCTTGGTCGACGGCTATGGCTACACCTTC
NA TRBJ1-1 13 TRBV3-1/TRBV3-2 CASSHGGNTEAFF TGTGCCAGCAGCCACGGCGGGAACACTGAAGCTTTCTTT
TRBD1 TRBJ2-6 19 TRBV20-1 CSASDLDRGRRSGANVLTF TGCAGTGCTAGTGACCTCGACAGGGGGCGACGATCTGGGGCCAACGTCCTGACTTTC
NA TRBJ1-1 13 TRBV7-9 CASSSDRLTEAFF TGTGCCAGCAGCTCCGACAGGTTAACTGAAGCTTTCTTT
TRBD1 TRBJ1-5 15 TRBV7-8 CASTPGQGRNQPQHF TGTGCCAGCACCCCTGGACAGGGGAGAAATCAGCCCCAGCATTTT
NA TRBJ2-3 11 TRBV30 CAWSVTDTQYF TGTGCCTGGAGTGTCACAGATACGCAGTATTTT
NA TRBJ1-3 13 TRBV19 CASSTTYGNTIYF TGTGCCAGTAGTACTACTTATGGAAACACCATATATTTT
NA TRBJ2-1 14 TRBV28 CASSLLSSYNEQFF TGTGCCAGCAGTTTATTGAGCTCCTACAATGAGCAGTTCTTC
NA TRBJ1-1 13 TRBV19 CASSGTVNTEAFF TGTGCCAGCTCCGGGACGGTGAACACTGAAGCTTTCTTT
NA TRBJ1-2 19 TRBV3-1/TRBV3-2 CASSQEGFAPNISFYGYTF TGTGCCAGCAGCCAAGAAGGGTTCGCCCCTAACATCTCCTTCTATGGCTACACCTTC
NA TRBJ1-2 15 TRBV6-5 CASSYSGQVTYGYTF TGTGCCAGCAGTTACTCGGGGCAGGTTACCTATGGCTACACCTTC
TRBD1 TRBJ2-1 16 TRBV5-4 CASSEDRAPLYNEQFF TGTGCCAGCAGCGAAGACAGGGCCCCACTTTACAATGAGCAGTTCTTC
NA TRBJ1-5 14 TRBV3-1/TRBV3-2 CASSQGGGYQPQHF TGTGCCAGCAGCCAAGGGGGGGGCTATCAGCCCCAGCATTTT
TRBD2 TRBJ2-7 16 TRBV4-2 CASSQDWTSGAYEQYF TGTGCCAGCAGCCAAGATTGGACTAGCGGGGCGTACGAGCAGTACTTC
TRBD1 TRBJ1-5 15 TRBV6-5 CASTRGGQVEQPQHF TGTGCCAGCACCAGGGGGGGACAGGTGGAGCAGCCCCAGCATTTT
NA TRBJ1-4 16 TRBV30 CAWSLGAAGMNEKLFF TGTGCCTGGAGCCTCGGAGCGGCAGGGATGAATGAAAAACTGTTTTTT
NA TRBJ1-1 11 TRBV20-1 CSAKGGFEAFF TGCAGTGCTAAGGGGGGATTTGAAGCTTTCTTT
NA TRBJ2-3 14 TRBV7-8 CASRPTGPGDTQYF TGTGCCAGCAGGCCGACAGGACCCGGGGATACGCAGTATTTT
NA TRBJ1-2 11 TRBV20-1 CSARPGGSYYF TGCAGTGCTAGGCCCGGGGGGTCGTACTACTTC
TRBD1 TRBJ2-7 15 TRBV6-5 CASGPRDRVSYEQYF TGTGCCAGCGGACCCCGGGACAGGGTCTCCTACGAGCAGTACTTC
NA TRBJ1-2 13 TRBV7-9 CASSLGPEYGYTF TGTGCCAGCAGCTTAGGGCCAGAGTATGGCTACACCTTC
TRBD1 TRBJ1-2 14 TRBV18 CASSPPDRTYGYTF TGTGCCAGCTCACCACCGGACAGGACCTATGGCTACACCTTC
NA TRBJ2-1 12 TRBV7-9 CASSLASLVQFF TGTGCCAGCAGCTTAGCGAGCCTGGTCCAGTTCTTC
NA TRBJ2-7 16 TRBV6-2/TRBV6-3 CASSNPSGAFLTEQYF TGTGCCAGCAGTAACCCCTCCGGGGCATTCTTAACCGAGCAGTACTTC
NA TRBJ2-5 16 TRBV7-7 CASSPSSGTLSRTQYF TGTGCCAGCAGCCCTTCGTCCGGGACCCTCTCCCGGACCCAGTACTTC
NA TRBJ1-2 15 TRBV15 CATSRDSGHTYGYTF TGTGCCACCAGCAGAGACTCGGGACACACCTATGGCTACACCTTC
NA TRBJ1-3 14 TRBV27 CASSVSPSGNTIYF TGTGCCAGCAGTGTTAGTCCCTCTGGAAACACCATATATTTT
NA TRBJ1-1 13 TRBV30 CAWSRGENTEAFF TGTGCCTGGAGTAGGGGGGAGAACACTGAAGCTTTCTTT
TRBD2 TRBJ2-7 17 TRBV19 CASSVGLAWILPYEQYF TGTGCCAGTAGTGTAGGACTAGCTTGGATCCTTCCCTACGAGCAGTACTTC
NA TRBJ2-5 13 TRBV19 CASTPGQGGTQYF TGTGCCAGTACGCCTGGGCAGGGGGGGACCCAGTACTTC
NA TRBJ1-2 13 TRBV27 CASRPTLTRGYTF TGTGCCAGCAGACCTACCCTGACACGGGGCTACACCTTC
NA TRBJ1-6 16 TRBV19 CASSMEGISYNSPLHF TGTGCCAGTAGTATGGAGGGCATCTCCTATAATTCACCCCTCCACTTT
NA TRBJ2-7 15 TRBV6-5 CASSYRWMPSYEQYF TGTGCCAGCAGTTACAGATGGATGCCCTCCTACGAGCAGTACTTC
NA TRBJ2-7 13 TRBV6-6 CASSPNGLYEQYF TGTGCCAGCAGTCCAAATGGACTCTACGAGCAGTACTTC
NA TRBJ1-2 14 TRBV6-1 CASSEFATPYGYTF TGTGCCAGCAGTGAATTTGCGACCCCCTATGGCTACACCTTC
TRBD2 TRBJ2-7 15 TRBV9 CARSGGLAGDYEQYF TGTGCCCGCAGCGGGGGACTAGCGGGGGACTACGAGCAGTACTTC
TRBD2 TRBJ2-5 16 TRBV11-2 CASSSGLAGGLETQYF TGTGCCAGCAGCTCAGGACTAGCGGGGGGTCTGGAGACCCAGTACTTC